This section outlines one T cell receptor (beta chain) sequence together with its context. The sample is drawn from a study of blood T cell repertoires in COVID-19. On the study more broadly: COVID-19 samples from acute and convalescent phases originated in the United States, Italy and Spain. PBMCs, B-cell-depleted T cells, or T cells provided the cDNA or gDNA that made up the material.

Produced via immunoSEQ multiplex PCR; TCRdb's table is partial and in-frame only. The sample shows around 150,000 clones, 87% of them seen only once. The CDR3 is 13 amino acids. The V gene lost 2 bases and the J gene lost 11 bases, with 15 bases spanning the gap. Looked up from germline, CDR1 is MDHEN and CDR2 is SYDVKM. This receptor was identified in a woman aged 40 to 55 with acute or convalescent COVID-19. The sequenced sample consisted of peripheral blood. This rearrangement joins TRBV28 to TRBJ1-2; no firm D call. The CDR3 DNA sequence: TGTGCCAGCAGTTTACGAGTGACTGGAACTTACACCTTC. Encoded protein: CASSLRVTGTYTF.